The 23 T cell receptor beta chains given below trace back to one sample, sequenced in a study of tissue T cells after allogeneic stem cell transplantation. Some clones are missing from TCRdb's copy, which holds only in-frame ones; the method was immunoSEQ multiplex PCR. The table has tens of thousands of clones, about three quarters seen once. The sequencing input was sorted cells pooled from one or two spleens. The receptors were sampled from a pool of C57BL/6 mice in good health.

Remarks on this clone: Any gene name here is a mouse gene name. The observed sequence ends 1 residue before the CDR3 terminus, with the missing tail filled in from the germline J gene. The rearrangement uses TRBV12-2 and TRBJ1-3; 8 nucleotides line up with TRBD1. The germline gives CDR1 SGHLS, CDR2 HYDKME. CDR3 length: 15 residues. The V and J ends lost 0 bases and 2 bases, in that order; junction bases with no gene match: 2. CDR3 protein: CASSLNRGTGNTLYF. CDR3 bases read: TGTGCCAGCTCTCTCAACAGGGGGACTGGAAATACGCTCTAT.

Details on this clone: The genes are named according to mouse. Read data end 1 residue before the CDR3 end; the end is taken from the germline J gene. The chain uses TRBV13-3 and TRBJ2-2, with 10 bases matching TRBD2. CDR1 is NNHDY, CDR2 SYVADS, per germline. This CDR3 comprises 15 residues. V dropped 4 bases and J dropped 2; count of bases not matched to a gene: 2. The CDR3 region is CASSPLGGNTGQLYF. The part of the CDR3 DNA that was read is TGTGCCAGCAGTCCACTGGGGGGGAACACCGGGCAGCTCTAC. Full variable domain (missing parts from reference TRBV13-3 and TRBJ2-2): EAAVTQSPRSKVAVTGGKVTLSCHQTNNHDYMYWYRQDTGHGLRLIHYSYVADSTEKGDIPDGYKASRPSQENFSLILELASLSQTAVYFCASSPLGGNTGQLYFGEGSKLTVL.

A remark on this clone: The gene names here belong to mouse. The read ends 1 residue before the CDR3 terminus; that terminus is restored from the germline J gene. V gene TRBV3 combines with J gene TRBJ1-2, with D perhaps matching TRBD1 (6 bases). The CDR3 length is 13 residues. V lost 6 bases, J lost 3 bases, and 11 bases lay in between. Germline loops: CDR1 SNHLY, CDR2 FYNGKV (reference sequence). The CDR3 sequence is CASSTGKDSDYTF. Partial CDR3 DNA: TGTGCCAGCAGTACAGGGAAGGACTCCGACTACACC.

In regard to this clone: The gene names here belong to mouse. The missing CDR3 end, 1 residue past where the read stops, is filled in from the germline J gene. The chain carries TRBV20 and TRBJ2-2; TRBD1 aligns across 9 bases. The V gene end was trimmed by 0 bases and the J gene end by 3 bases; junction bases not matched to a gene: 2. Germline loops: CDR1 GFQATS, CDR2 STVNSAI. The CDR3 length is 15 residues. CDR3 residues: CGARDGTGHTGQLYF. CDR3 bases read: TGTGGTGCTAGGGACGGGACAGGGCACACCGGGCAGCTCTAC.

Notes on this clone: All gene names here are mouse names. The read halts 1 residue ahead of the CDR3 end, with the missing end drawn from the germline J gene. The chain recombines TRBV1 with TRBJ2-2; the match to TRBD1 covers 9 bases. The V gene end was trimmed by 3 bases and the J gene end by 2 bases; junction bases not matched to a gene: 1. From germline, CDR1 is NSQYPW and CDR2 LRSPGD (reference sequence). The CDR3 is 15 amino acids. CDR3 protein: CTCSAGQGNTGQLYF. The CDR3 DNA, read in part, is TGCACCTGCAGTGCTGGACAGGGGAACACCGGGCAGCTCTAC.

Only a few counts were recorded for this clone. Here the gene names and germline are mouse. The read stops 1 residue short of the end of the CDR3; the missing end is completed from the germline J gene. V gene TRBV2 combines with J gene TRBJ2-7, with 11 bases matching TRBD1. The trim removed 0 bases at V and 7 bases at J, leaving 5 bases unmatched. The germline V gene encodes CDR1 LGHNA and CDR2 YSYQKL. The CDR3 is 15 amino acids. Partial CDR3 DNA: TGTGCCAGCAGCCAAGACGGGGACAGGGGGGGAGAACAGTAC. This gives the protein CASSQDGDRGGEQY. The full CDR3 sequence reads CASSQDGDRGGEQYF.

Of note for this clone: Mouse names are used for the genes. The read falls 1 residue short of the CDR3 end, and the missing part is taken from the germline J gene. The chain combines TRBV13-1 with TRBJ1-6; D gene unclear. TRBJ1-6 is classed as an ORF, of uncertain function. The germline V gene has CDR1 NSHNY and CDR2 SYGAGN. This CDR3 has 12 amino acids. Trimming took off 2 bases at V and 7 bases at J, with 4 bases between the two ends. The CDR3 loop reads CASSEQNSPLYF. CDR3 DNA (partial): TGTGCCAGCAGTGAACAGAATTCGCCCCTCTAC.

There are a few counts of this clone. Mouse gene names apply. The read ends 1 residue early relative to the CDR3; the germline J gene fills the gap. The chain combines TRBV29 with TRBJ1-5; D remains unclear. V gave up 2 bases and J gave up 0 bases, with 5 bases separating them. Germline CDR1 and CDR2: MSHET and SYDVDS. The CDR3 has 14 residues. CDR3 in amino acids: CASSLDNNNQAPLF. The CDR3 DNA, read in part, is TGTGCTAGCAGTTTAGACAATAACAACCAGGCTCCGCTT.

This clone was seen just once. Mouse names are used for the genes. The sequenced fragment ends 1 residue before the CDR3 boundary, so the rest is inferred from the germline J gene. The chain couples TRBV29 to TRBJ1-4; D is possibly TRBD1 (5 bases). The CDR3 runs to 14 residues. Per the germline V gene, CDR1 is MSHET and CDR2 is SYDVDS. Trimming left V 3 bases short and J 2 bases short, with 7 bases between. The CDR3 region is CASSLGQSNERLFF. The DNA read from the CDR3 is TGTGCTAGCAGTTTGGGGCAATCCAACGAAAGATTATTT.

Remarks on this clone: The gene names here belong to mouse. The CDR3 goes on 1 residue after the read ends, and that part is filled in from the germline J gene. The V call is TRBV13-1, the J call TRBJ2-7; TRBD2 matches 7 bases. CDR3 size: 15 residues. V dropped 0 bases and J dropped 0; count of bases not matched to a gene: 3. From germline, CDR1 is NSHNY and CDR2 SYGAGN. The CDR3 spells CASSDGLGASYEQYF. The CDR3 bases that were read are TGTGCCAGCAGTGATGGACTGGGAGCCTCCTATGAACAGTAC.

Points on this clone: These gene names are mouse names. The read terminates 1 residue before the CDR3 end, so the remaining end is supplied by the germline J gene. The V call is TRBV26, the J call TRBJ2-3; D remains ambiguous. Germline loops: CDR1 KGHPV, CDR2 FQNQEV (reference sequence). Trimming took 4 bases from V and 1 from J, leaving 6 bases between them. This CDR3 has 13 amino acids. CDR3 amino acids: CASSRQRAETLYF. Partial CDR3 DNA: TGTGCCAGCAGTCGACAACGTGCAGAAACGCTGTAT.

Remarks on this clone: Gene labels here are mouse ones. The CDR3 bases that were read are TGTGCCAGCAGCCCCGAGGGGGCTTATTCTGGAAATACGCTCTAT. This sequence encodes CASSPEGAYSGNTLY. The full CDR3 reads CASSPEGAYSGNTLYF. This chain links TRBV2 with TRBJ1-3; TRBD1 aligns across 7 bases. The read terminates 1 residue ahead of where the CDR3 ends, so the germline J gene completes it. The V and J ends lost 4 bases and 0 bases, in that order; junction bases with no gene match: 6. Germline V gives CDR1 LGHNA, CDR2 YSYQKL. The CDR3 covers 16 residues.

Points on this clone: Here the gene names and germline are mouse. With the read ending 1 residue before the CDR3 end, the germline J gene is used to fill in that end. The rearrangement links TRBV20 to TRBJ1-2, with D unclear. V was clipped by 0 bases and J by 4 bases, with 0 bases between them. Germline-derived CDR1 and CDR2 are GFQATS and STVNSAI. This CDR3 spans 10 amino acids. The sequenced CDR3 bases are TGTGGTGCTAGGGACTCCGACTACACC. Amino acid sequence: CGARDSDYT. The complete CDR3 reads CGARDSDYTF.

In regard to this clone: Here the gene names and germline are mouse. The CDR3 end is not reached by the read, which stops 1 residue before it; the germline J gene fills it in. The chain has TRBV26 and TRBJ2-5; 10 bases map to TRBD1. Unmatched junction bases numbered 5, after V lost 6 bases and J lost 5 bases. Germline loops: CDR1 KGHPV, CDR2 FQNQEV (reference sequence). The CDR3 is made up of 14 amino acids. CDR3 residues: CASSPRTGGDTQYF. CDR3 bases read: TGTGCCAGCAGCCCCCGGACAGGGGGAGACACCCAGTAC.

Remarks on this clone: Mouse names are used for the genes. The CDR3 end is not reached by the read, which stops 1 residue before it; the germline J gene fills it in. This chain connects TRBV1 to TRBJ1-6; D perhaps matches TRBD1 (6 bases). TRBJ1-6 is identified as an open reading frame with a role that is uncertain. CDR1 NSQYPW and CDR2 LRSPGD come from the germline V gene (reference sequence). Trimming removed 5 bases from V and 2 bases from J, with 13 bases in between. This CDR3 contains 16 residues. The CDR3 sequence: CTCSPSGTTYNSPLYF. The part of the CDR3 DNA that was read is TGCACCTGCAGTCCCTCCGGGACAACCTATAATTCGCCCCTCTAC.

Worth noting for this clone: Mouse names are used for the genes. The CDR3 extends 1 residue past the end of the read, so its final part is completed from the germline J gene. The chain has TRBV26 and TRBJ2-5, with 11 bases lining up with TRBD2. After removal of 2 bases from V and 6 bases from J, the junction contained 4 bases not matched to a gene. Germline values: CDR1 KGHPV, CDR2 FQNQEV (reference sequence). The CDR3 loop spans 15 amino acids. CDR3 loop: CASSLGLGGADTQYF. The part of the CDR3 DNA that was read is TGTGCCAGCAGTCTGGGACTGGGGGGCGCGGACACCCAGTAC.

This clone was picked up a small number of times. Mouse names are used for the genes. Partial CDR3 DNA: TGTGCCTGGAGTCTCTGGGGGGGCTATGAACAGTAC. Protein sequence: CAWSLWGGYEQY. The whole CDR3 sequence reads CAWSLWGGYEQYF. The J gene is TRBJ2-7, the V gene TRBV31; 9 bases align to TRBD2. The DNA ends 1 residue before the CDR3 does, and the rest of the CDR3 is filled in from the germline J gene. CDR3 length: 13 amino acids. V trimming: 0 bases; J trimming: 3 bases; junction bases outside the gene matches: 0. The germline V gene has CDR1 GKSSPN and CDR2 SITVG.

Notes on this clone: Gene names and germline match the mouse. The read ends 1 residue early relative to the CDR3; the germline J gene fills the gap. The genes are TRBV2 and TRBJ2-5, with D unresolved. V was pared by 0 bases and J by 4 bases, with 2 bases between. This CDR3 contains 12 residues. CDR1 and CDR2 (germline): LGHNA, YSYQKL. This chain's CDR3 is CASSQDKDTQYF. The DNA read from the CDR3 is TGTGCCAGCAGCCAAGATAAAGACACCCAGTAC.

This clone was recorded a few times. Gene names are mouse gene names. With the read ending 1 residue before the CDR3 end, the germline J gene is used to fill in that end. This chain connects TRBV20 to TRBJ2-7; 10 nucleotides agree with TRBD2. J was trimmed by 4 bases and V by 4 bases; bases with no gene match: 4. The CDR3 has 13 amino acids. Germline lookup yields CDR1 GFQATS and CDR2 STVNSAI. The CDR3 reads CGATSGGAYEQYF. Incomplete CDR3 DNA: TGTGGTGCTACCTCTGGGGGGGCGTATGAACAGTAC.

Concerning this clone: Gene names and germline match the mouse. Read data end 1 residue before the CDR3 end; the end is taken from the germline J gene. The V and J genes are TRBV5 and TRBJ2-7; 8 positions match TRBD2. J lost 4 bases, V lost 1 base, and 3 bases had no gene match. Germline V lookup: CDR1 LGHNA, CDR2 YNLKQL (reference sequence). The CDR3 is made up of 14 amino acids. The CDR3: CASSQVWGAYEQYF. The part of the CDR3 DNA that was read is TGTGCCAGCAGCCAAGTCTGGGGGGCGTATGAACAGTAC.

A note on this clone: Gene names denote mouse genes. The observed sequence ends 1 residue before the CDR3 terminus, with the missing tail filled in from the germline J gene. J is TRBJ2-5 and V is TRBV15, with no clear D. V was trimmed by 6 bases and J by 2 bases, leaving 9 bases between them. The CDR3 is made up of 13 amino acids. Per germline, CDR1 SGHND and CDR2 FRSKSL. CDR3: CASSPRAQDTQYF. The CDR3 bases that were read are TGTGCCAGCAGCCCGCGCGCCCAAGACACCCAGTAC.

With regard to this clone: Gene and germline names: mouse. The read finishes 1 residue shy of the CDR3 end, and the germline J gene is used to complete it. J is TRBJ2-5 and V is TRBV5; the match to TRBD2 covers 9 bases. This CDR3 contains 14 residues. Trimming removed 4 bases from V and 4 bases from J; junction bases left unmatched: 3. Germline V gene lookup returns CDR1 LGHNA and CDR2 YNLKQL (reference sequence). The CDR3 here is CASSPGLGEDTQYF. Partial CDR3 DNA: TGTGCCAGCAGCCCGGGACTGGGAGAAGACACCCAGTAC.

As regards this clone: Gene names are the mouse ones. The CDR3 end lies 1 residue beyond the end of the read and is filled in from the germline J gene. This rearrangement joins TRBV3 to TRBJ1-2; D perhaps matches TRBD1 (5 bases). Looked up from germline, CDR1 is SNHLY and CDR2 is FYNGKV (reference sequence). Trimming left V 1 base short and J 3 bases short, with 9 bases between. The CDR3 sequence is 14 residues long. CDR3 bases read: TGTGCCAGCAGCTTAGTTCAGGGAGACTCCGACTACACC. Translation: CASSLVQGDSDYT. The complete CDR3 protein is CASSLVQGDSDYTF.